This T cell receptor (beta chain) was observed in a study of Ad26.COV2.S vaccination and SARS-CoV-2 variants listed by TCRdb under 2021. In the study overall: Donors in the vaccine arm were drawn from COV1001, a phase I-IIa trial of Ad26.COV2.S in healthy adults that was multicentre, randomized, double-blind and placebo-controlled. A total of around 32 samples were included in the TCR-sequenced set, comprising roughly 20 Ad26.COV2.S vaccine recipients, 5 placebo recipients and 8 SARS-CoV-2 convalescent individuals. Sequencing of the TCRbeta repertoire served to evaluate the specificity and breadth of SARS-CoV-2-reactive T cell receptors following Ad26.COV2.S vaccination. Investigators did not know the trial group allocation while performing experiments and assessing outcomes. Dosing of Ad26.COV2.S was intramuscular, at either 5x10^10 or 1x10^11 viral particles, delivered as one shot or as two shots spaced 56 days apart. Trial participants were randomized into five groups of five, in which low-dose or high-dose Ad26.COV2.S was given once or twice, or placebo was given on both occasions.

The meaning of the sample's treatment or condition label: over 15 received Ad26.COV2.S at low or high dose, single or two shots; about 5 received placebo; per-sample allocation not given. For vaccine and placebo recipients, the sequenced repertoires came from samples collected on day 63 after the first injection. Between 29 July and 7 August 2020, Cohort 1b enrolled 25 adults aged 18-55 years at one site in Boston, USA. Ad26.COV2.S was a replication-incompetent adenovirus type 26 vector that expressed a prefusion-stabilized SARS-CoV-2 spike protein derived from the original Wuhan strain. As regards this clone: This receptor's antigen is unknown. The record has no base qualities; no much larger clone is one base away.

Sequences MGHRA (CDR1) and YSYEKL (CDR2) are obtained from the germline V gene. The cysteine opens and the phenylalanine closes a CDR3 of 15 amino acids. The DNA shown is the 45-base CDR3, in frame from base 1. After removal of 1 base from V and 6 bases from J, the junction retains 7 bases not matched to a gene. The immunoSEQ Assay was used to sequence TCRbeta CDR3 regions. After extraction, genomic DNA underwent amplification by bias-controlled multiplex PCR, followed by high-throughput sequencing. Per the original workflow: To quantify the absolute abundance of every unique TCRbeta CDR3 region, sequences were collapsed and filtered. T cell fraction was estimated by normalizing TCRbeta template counts to usable DNA, with usable DNA measured through amplification of reference genes found in all nucleated cells. Repertoire TCRs were annotated as SARS-CoV-2-specific by exact matching of V gene, CDR3 amino acid sequence and J gene to a known reactive TCR set. MIRA supplied the reference SARS-CoV-2 TCR set, which was filtered for enrichment in COVID-19-positive ImmuneCODE repertoires so that public or cross-reactive TCRs were removed. Using the MIRA antigens, annotated TCRs were further analysed by specific ORF or by position within an ORF. Breadth was defined as annotated unique rearrangements over total unique productive rearrangements; depth was the summed frequency of those rearrangements. TCR breadth was compared between groups using two-sided Wilcoxon rank-sum tests. Imported from immuneACCESS, the table was reduced by TCRdb to in-frame sequences with V and J called. These copies leave out some clones; in studies compared against another copy, an unresolved V gene accounts for under half, and the cause of the remainder is not known. Clone size and the V and J calls come from that table; the DNA yielded D and trimming. For this sample the table gives over 350,000 clones, of which roughly nine tenths were detected only once. Of the sample, 3.5% falls within the top ten clones.

Study-wide findings and limitations: The authors noted that the TCR breadth and depth analyses may have underestimated total T cell responses. After vaccination, spike-specific CD8+ and CD4+ T cell responses were reported to show substantial breadth. Vaccine and placebo recipients had similar non-spike TCR breadth, a finding consistent with the vaccine containing only spike. Ad26.COV2.S recipients had higher spike-specific TCR breadth than placebo recipients (P = 0.0014). The study was not powered to compare responses between vaccine doses or regimens.

The chain links TRBV4-1 with TRBJ2-5; the junction holds 8 bases that match TRBD2. The clonotype comes from a person between 18 and 65 years old who received the Ad26.COV2.S COVID-19 vaccine or a placebo. The material sequenced was peripheral blood, taken in a trial of Ad26.COV2.S vaccine versus placebo. The CDR3 protein is CASSQVSAGAKTQYF. At the DNA level, the sequence is TGCGCCAGCAGCCAAGTGTCAGCGGGGGCGAAGACCCAGTACTTC.